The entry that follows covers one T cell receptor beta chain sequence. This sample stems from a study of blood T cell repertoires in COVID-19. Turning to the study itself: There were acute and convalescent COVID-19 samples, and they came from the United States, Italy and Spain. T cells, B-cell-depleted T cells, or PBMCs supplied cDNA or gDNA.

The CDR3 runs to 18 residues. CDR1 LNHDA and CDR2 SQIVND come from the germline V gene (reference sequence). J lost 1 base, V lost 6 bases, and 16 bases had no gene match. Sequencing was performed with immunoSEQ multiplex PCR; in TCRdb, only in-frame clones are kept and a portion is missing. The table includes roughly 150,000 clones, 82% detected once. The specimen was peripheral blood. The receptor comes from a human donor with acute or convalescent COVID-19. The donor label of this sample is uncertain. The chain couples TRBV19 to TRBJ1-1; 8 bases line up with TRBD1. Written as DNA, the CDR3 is TGTGCCAGTAGCACCAAAGGGGACAGGACGAAGGGGAACACTGAAGCTTTCTTT. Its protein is CASSTKGDRTKGNTEAFF.